This note documents a single T cell receptor beta chain sequence. A clone one base away is much larger, so this may be a read error. Because the CDR3 is missing its conserved closing phenylalanine or tryptophan, this is likely a read error. These data belong to a study of human T cells and chemical hapten exposure. The sample's time point: patch test 2, 6 weeks after DPC sensitization. The treatment: therapeutic diphenylcyclopropenone sensitization with weekly scalp DPC. Extraction of total RNA was performed on unfractionated whole blood. TCRdb analysed the RACE reads with MiXCR anew, one entry per CDR3 protein. This table holds approximately 46,000 distinct CDR3 sequences, 9.5% to 10% found once. The sample in question was whole blood, obtained in connection with sensitization to the hapten diphenylcyclopropenone (DPC). This TCR was sampled from a woman in her 30s with alopecia areata. Some clones in this sample may be carry-over from other donors' samples.

CDR3 in DNA: TGTGCCAGCAGTTTTCAGACTAACAATGAGCAGTTCTAC. Protein: CASSFQTNNEQFY. V is TRBV12-3 or TRBV12-4 and J is TRBJ2-1, with D possibly matching TRBD2 (5 bases). The V gene lost 3 bases and the J gene lost 5 bases, with 8 bases spanning the gap. The CDR3 consists of 13 residues.